The present TCR beta chain was sequenced within a study of T cells in Graves' hyperthyroidism and ophthalmopathy. Study-wide findings and caveats: Ophthalmopathy and stable hyperthyroidism were told apart by a 13 V-J model.

Trimming took off 4 bases at V and 0 bases at J, with 15 bases between the two ends. The CDR3 loop spans 16 amino acids. Per the germline V gene, CDR1 is SGDLS and CDR2 is YYNGEE. About this clonotype itself: Its antigen is undetermined.

Amplified TCR beta CDR3 regions came from RNA transcripts. An initial round of RT-PCR targeting the TCR CDR3 relied on the HTBI primer set. One entry per CDR3 protein, called by TCRdb with MiXCR from the multiplex PCR reads. The table includes under 350,000 distinct CDR3 sequences, under 25% detected once. This chain connects TRBV9 to TRBJ2-3; D unresolved. The sequenced material came from blood. This sequence was found in a woman in her forties or fifties with Graves' hyperthyroidism. CDR3 DNA sequence: TGTGCCAGCAGCACTCACGACTTATCTAGCACAGATACGCAGTATTTT. Encoded protein: CASSTHDLSSTDTQYF.